This T cell receptor (beta chain) was recorded in a study of blood T cell repertoires in COVID-19. In germline, CDR1 is MDHEN, CDR2 SYDVKM. The CDR3 is 13 residues long. Trimming took off 6 bases at V and 0 bases at J, with 9 bases between the two ends. Produced via immunoSEQ multiplex PCR; TCRdb's table is partial and in-frame only. The top ten hold about 8.9% of the sample, which has a few hundred thousand clones, roughly 90% seen once. Of note for this clone: Other DNA sequences in the sample encode the same CDR3.

This receptor was obtained from a young woman who had recovered from COVID-19. The specimen was PBMCs or T cells enriched from blood (not recorded which). This chain connects TRBV28 to TRBJ2-7, with D unclear. DNA of the CDR3: TGTGCCAGCAGCCCTCCCAGCTCCTACGAGCAGTACTTC. It encodes CASSPPSSYEQYF.